This TCR beta chain derives from a study of cytomegalovirus exposure and HLA in healthy donors. Using immunoSEQ multiplex PCR, the repertoire was profiled, and TCRdb retains in-frame clones only, with some absent. The sample holds about 82,000 clones, more than 85% seen once. This receptor was taken from a man aged 18 to 30 in good health and CMV-seronegative. Sequencing input: PBMCs.

The CDR3 DNA is TGTGCCAGCCCTCCTCGACAGGGCAGCACAGATACGCAGTATTTT. This translates into CASPPRQGSTDTQYF. The chain combines TRBV7-9 with TRBJ2-3; 7 positions match TRBD1. CDR1 and CDR2 (germline): SEHNR, FQNEAQ (reference sequence). Germline trimming cut 8 bases from V and 0 bases from J; bases unmatched to any gene: 8. The CDR3 loop spans 15 amino acids.